This is a list of T cell receptor beta chains from one sample in a study of neurological immune-mediated disorders. TCRdb reprocessed the 5' RACE reads via MiXCR and lists one record per CDR3 protein. Of roughly 46,000 distinct CDR3 sequences in the sample, 1.5% to 2% are singletons; the top ten hold around 2%. Source material: PBMCs. The receptors shown here come from a woman aged 40 to 50 with multiple sclerosis. Both conserved end residues are part of each CDR3. A D gene is named only where the DNA matches it firmly.

j_call v_call d_call cdr3_aa
TRBJ2-6 TRBV6-5 NA CASGPARGRTF
TRBJ1-1 TRBV3-1 NA CASSDRGITEAFF
TRBJ2-1 TRBV5-1 NA CASSRGSYNEQFF
TRBJ2-2 TRBV29-1 NA CSVLRGRRDTGELFF
TRBJ1-1 TRBV5-1 TRBD1 CASSFETGIAFF
TRBJ1-1 TRBV20-1 NA CSARDQTEYNTEAFF
TRBJ2-3 TRBV12-3/TRBV12-4 NA CASSTRGMWVTQYF
TRBJ2-7 TRBV20-1 TRBD2 CSAPRTSRADEQYF
TRBJ2-5 TRBV4-1 TRBD2 CASSRPGTRRETQYF
TRBJ1-1 TRBV30 TRBD1 CAWSVTGGATEAFF